The present entry profiles one TCR beta chain with its context. Its antigen is as yet unknown. This sample was included in a study of CD8+CD57+ T cells in acquired aplastic anemia. At the level of the study: Each DNA sample taken from sorted CD4+ and CD8+ cells came to 3 to 4 ug on average. Healthy donors averaged approximately 9.9 million reads for CD4+ cells. General study results and limits: Nearly 30 CD8+ CDR3 sequences were shared between patients and controls.

CDR3 and TCR beta VDJ profiling relied on genomic DNA as the template. TCRdb re-derived calls from the reads in MiXCR, one entry per CDR3 protein. Of 35,000 to 45,000 distinct CDR3 sequences in the sample, about 70% were seen once. Germline-derived CDR1 and CDR2 are SQVTM and ANQGSEA. V dropped 3 bases and J dropped 1 base, with 15 bases sitting between them. This CDR3 is built from 15 residues. The sequence came from a human donor in good health, serving as a control. The chain carries TRBV29-1 and TRBJ1-2; D possibly corresponds to TRBD1 (6 bases). Sequenced sample: sorted CD4+, CD8+, or CD8+CD57+ T cells (not recorded which) from PBMCs. CDR3 nucleotides: TGCAGCGTTGAGGATAGGAGAGGGGGTAACTATGGCTACACCTTC. This encodes CSVEDRRGGNYGYTF.